This TCR beta chain appears in the sequencing data of a study of T cells after yellow fever vaccination. Study at large: With SMART-Seq v4 Ultra Low Input, the fractions containing low cell numbers were prepared. The study, taken as a whole, reports: It was a weaker secondary response, yet one that peaked faster, at day 5 versus 15. Just a small share of clonotypes turned up in the CD4 compartment as well as the CD8 compartment.

A word on this clonotype: As yet, its antigen is unknown.

Researchers made TCR cDNA using 5'RACE template switching, and this step added a universal primer site and UMIs. TCRdb called the 5' RACE reads again in MiXCR, with one record for every CDR3 protein. The sample shows around 230,000 distinct CDR3 sequences, 6.7% of them seen only once. Trimming pared 0 bases from V and 12 bases from J, leaving 14 bases between. Germline values: CDR1 GTSNPN, CDR2 SVGIG (reference sequence). The CDR3 runs 12 residues. The V call is TRBV30, the J call TRBJ1-1, with D tentatively TRBD1 (6 bases). The receptor was derived from a man aged 25-45 years who received the YFV17D yellow fever vaccine. The material sequenced was CD4+ T cells sorted from PBMCs, taken on the day of the yellow fever booster vaccination. This chain's CDR3 is CAWSVLSTGPFF. CDR3 in DNA: TGTGCCTGGAGTGTACTTAGCACAGGGCCTTTCTTT.